This T cell receptor beta chain was identified in a study of CD8 T cells in ankylosing spondylitis. This CDR3 contains 14 residues. The V gene's germline CDR1 is SEHNR and CDR2 FQNEAQ (reference sequence). Trimming cost V 1 base and J 10 bases, with 14 bases left between them. To note about this clonotype: The target antigen is unknown.

Notes on the study in general: The study identified a TCR beta motif of several highly homologous variants that appeared characteristic of ankylosing spondylitis blood. Reports say disease-linked clones showed up significantly more in matched ankylosing spondylitis synovial fluid.

Each CDR3 protein gets one entry after TCRdb re-called the 5' RACE reads with MiXCR. The data hold about 130,000 distinct CDR3 sequences, with 17% observed a single time. The sequenced sample was blood, either unsorted or a sorted T cell fraction (not recorded which). V is TRBV7-9 and J is TRBJ2-1, with D perhaps TRBD2 (6 bases). This receptor was obtained from a male donor with ankylosing spondylitis. CDR3 sequence: CASSLDLLAREQFF. CDR3 in DNA: TGTGCCAGCAGCTTAGACCTGCTAGCGAGGGAGCAGTTCTTC. The full variable domain, in which reference TRBV7-9 and TRBJ2-1 provide the parts outside the CDR3, is DTGVSQNPRHKITKRGQNVTFRCDPISEHNRLYWYRQTLGQGPEFLTYFQNEAQLEKSRLLSDRFSAERPKGSFSTLEIQRTEQGDSAMYLCASSLDLLAREQFFGPGTRLTVL.